The sequence of this T cell receptor (beta chain) was determined in a study of T cells in Graves' hyperthyroidism and ophthalmopathy. Amplified TCR beta CDR3 regions derived from RNA transcripts. The HTBI set primed first-round TCR CDR3 RT-PCR. TCRdb analysed the multiplex PCR reads with MiXCR anew, one entry per CDR3 protein. The sample lists hundreds of thousands of distinct CDR3 sequences; around 16% were seen once. Fresh peripheral blood, under 13 ml, was the source of the PBMCs. This clonotype was counted ten times or more. V lost 7 bases and J 2 bases, leaving 9 bases between the germline ends. The CDR3 is 12 amino acids. Germline values: CDR1 DFQATT, CDR2 SNEGSKA (reference sequence).

The TCR comes from a woman in her thirties or forties with Graves' ophthalmopathy. Sequenced material: blood. V usage is TRBV20-1 and J usage is TRBJ1-3, with D unresolved. CDR3 protein: CSVETAGNTIYF. The CDR3 DNA follows: TGCAGTGTTGAAACCGCTGGAAACACCATATATTTT.